In this sample, the clone carrying this TCR beta chain turned up a few times. Its antigen remains unknown. Of the isolated RNA, all was reverse transcribed, and so the sequenced material was expressed TCRB transcripts. Profiled with immunoSEQ multiplex PCR; TCRdb holds only in-frame clones, not every one. Counted here are 200,000 to 300,000 clones, about a fifth occurring once; the ten biggest clones make up around 0.028%. The data derive from a study of beta chain features in type 1 diabetes. General study results and limits: Over-representation of high TCR-expressing cells was a possible consequence of cDNA sequencing. Within each of all four CD4+ subsets, Type 1 diabetes patients had TCRB CDR3s that were moderately but significantly shorter.

Germline values: CDR1 SGDLS, CDR2 YYNGEE. There are 16 residues in the CDR3. Trimming removed 6 bases at V and 3 bases at J, with 19 bases between. The sequenced sample consisted of naive CD4+ T cells from blood. The V gene is TRBV9, the J gene TRBJ2-4, with D perhaps TRBD1 (6 bases). This TCR came from a woman aged 40 to 49 with type 1 diabetes. DNA of the CDR3: TGTGCCAGCAAACTAAACAGGGAAGAAGTCAAAAACATTCAGTACTTC. Translated, it gives CASKLNREEVKNIQYF.